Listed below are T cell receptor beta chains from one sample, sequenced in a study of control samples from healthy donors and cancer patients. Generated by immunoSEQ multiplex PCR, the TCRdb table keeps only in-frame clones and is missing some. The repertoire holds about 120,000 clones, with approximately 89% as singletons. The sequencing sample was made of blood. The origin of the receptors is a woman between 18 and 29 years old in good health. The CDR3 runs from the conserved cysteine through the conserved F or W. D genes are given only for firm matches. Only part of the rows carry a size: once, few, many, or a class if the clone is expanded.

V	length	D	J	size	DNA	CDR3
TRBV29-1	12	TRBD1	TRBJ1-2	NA	TGCAGCGCGACAGGGGAAGGCTATGGCTACACCTTC	CSATGEGYGYTF
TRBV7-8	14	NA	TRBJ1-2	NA	TGTGCCAGCAGCTTAGACGGGGGCGACTATGGCTACACCTTC	CASSLDGGDYGYTF
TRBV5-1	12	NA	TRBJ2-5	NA	TGCGCCAGCAGCTTGGGGGAAGAGACCCAGTACTTC	CASSLGEETQYF
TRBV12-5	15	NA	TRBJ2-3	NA	TGTGCTAGTGGTTTGCAGGCAGTTGGGGCAGATACGCAGTATTTT	CASGLQAVGADTQYF
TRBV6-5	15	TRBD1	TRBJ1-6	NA	TGTGCCACCCGAACAGGGGAGGGCTATAATTCACCCCTCCACTTT	CATRTGEGYNSPLHF
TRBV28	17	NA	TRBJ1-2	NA	TGTGCCAGCAGTTTAAGGGTCAAGGCGGGGAGGTGGGACGGCTACACCTTC	CASSLRVKAGRWDGYTF
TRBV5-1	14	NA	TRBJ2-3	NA	TGCGCCAGCAGTTTGGACAAGGGTACAGATACGCAGTATTTT	CASSLDKGTDTQYF
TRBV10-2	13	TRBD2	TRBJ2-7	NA	TGCGCCAGCATAGCGGGGGCTGGGTACGAGCAGTACTTC	CASIAGAGYEQYF
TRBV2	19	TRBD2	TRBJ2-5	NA	TGTGCCAGCAGTCCAGGACTAGCGGGGGGGCTTATCCGCCAGGAGACCCAGTACTTC	CASSPGLAGGLIRQETQYF
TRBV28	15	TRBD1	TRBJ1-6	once	TGTGCCAGCGAGAGTACGGGACAGGGTAATTCACCCCTCCACTTT	CASESTGQGNSPLHF